What follows are 7 T cell receptor beta chains derived from one specimen sequenced in a study of shared clonotypes between healthy human individuals. The method was immunoSEQ multiplex PCR; TCRdb's version includes in-frame clones alone and lacks a portion of them. Of about 2 million clones listed, about 94% are singletons. Naivety among CD8 cells was defined by CD45RO negativity and positive CCR7 selection, thereby excluding terminally differentiated effector memory CD45RA+ cells. Sequenced: naive CD8+ T cells sorted from blood. The source is a man aged 18 to 29 in good health.

V and J are TRBV11-2 and TRBJ2-7; D remains ambiguous. Trimming removed 4 bases at V and 3 bases at J, with 13 bases between. CDR1 and CDR2 from the germline V gene are SGHAT and FQNNGV. The CDR3 runs to 14 residues. The CDR3 loop is CASSYANVDYEQYF. The CDR3 bases are TGTGCCAGCAGCTACGCCAACGTAGACTACGAGCAGTACTTC.

The chain uses TRBV5-4 and TRBJ2-1; 7 bases line up with TRBD1. Germline CDR1 is SGHNT and CDR2 is YYREEE (reference sequence). There are 15 residues in the CDR3. V was clipped by 4 bases and J by 6 bases; unmatched bases: 10. Here the CDR3 DNA reads TGTGCCAGCAGCAATCCGGGACAGCCTTTCAATGAGCAGTTCTTC. Translated, it gives CASSNPGQPFNEQFF.

The chain uses TRBV30 and TRBJ1-5; 10 bases align to TRBD1. CDR1 and CDR2 (germline): GTSNPN, SVGIG (reference sequence). The V segment lost 0 bases and the J segment 0 bases; nucleotides outside the gene matches: 8. The CDR3 runs to 18 residues. The CDR3 DNA is TGTGCCTGGAGTGTACAGACAGGGGGCGATTATAGCAATCAGCCCCAGCATTTT. Translating it yields CAWSVQTGGDYSNQPQHF.

As regards this clone: The sample carries other DNA sequences with the same CDR3. CDR3 region: CASSLAGQGNYEQYF. DNA for the CDR3: TGTGCCAGCAGCTTAGCAGGACAGGGTAACTACGAGCAGTACTTC. The chain combines TRBV7-6 with TRBJ2-7, with 8 nucleotides matching TRBD1. The CDR3 length is 15 residues. The germline gives CDR1 SGHVS, CDR2 FNYEAQ. V lost 0 bases to trimming and J lost 3 bases; unmatched junction nucleotides: 4.

The genes are TRBV13 and TRBJ1-3; tentative D call: TRBD1 (6 bases). V dropped 5 bases and J dropped 2 bases, with 13 bases sitting between them. The CDR3 length is 15 residues. CDR1 is PRHDT and CDR2 is FYEKMQ in the germline V gene (reference sequence). This CDR3 reads CASSTAGEAGNTIYF. The CDR3 DNA reads as TGTGCCAGCAGCACTGCAGGGGAGGCTGGAAACACCATATATTTT.

This clone was detected only a few times. The rearrangement links TRBV7-2 to TRBJ2-3, with D uncertain. V was pared by 5 bases and J by 4 bases, with 10 bases between. Germline CDR1 SGHTA, CDR2 FQGNSA. The CDR3 runs 13 residues. CDR3 DNA sequence: TGTGCCAGCAGCCCGGTGCAGCCAGATACGCAGTATTTT. It is translated as CASSPVQPDTQYF.

This chain links TRBV11-2 with TRBJ2-1; D possibly corresponds to TRBD2 (6 bases). This CDR3 has 17 residues. Trimming pared 5 bases from V and 3 bases from J, leaving 20 bases between. In germline, CDR1 is SGHAT, CDR2 FQNNGV. The CDR3 nucleotides read TGTGCCAGCAGCCCCTCCGCGGGATGGGGTGGCTACAATGAGCAGTTCTTC. Translation gives CASSPSAGWGGYNEQFF.